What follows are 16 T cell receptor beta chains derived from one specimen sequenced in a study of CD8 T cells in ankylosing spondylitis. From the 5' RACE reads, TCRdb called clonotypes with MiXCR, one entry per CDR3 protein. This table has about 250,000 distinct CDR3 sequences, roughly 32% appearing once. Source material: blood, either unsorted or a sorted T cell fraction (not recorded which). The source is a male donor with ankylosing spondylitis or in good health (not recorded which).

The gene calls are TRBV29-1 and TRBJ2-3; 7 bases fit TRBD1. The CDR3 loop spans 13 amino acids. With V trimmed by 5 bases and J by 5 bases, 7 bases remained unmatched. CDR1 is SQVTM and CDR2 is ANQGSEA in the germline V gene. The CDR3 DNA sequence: TGCAGCGTTATGAGGGGGCTGGGAGATACGCAGTATTTT. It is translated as CSVMRGLGDTQYF.

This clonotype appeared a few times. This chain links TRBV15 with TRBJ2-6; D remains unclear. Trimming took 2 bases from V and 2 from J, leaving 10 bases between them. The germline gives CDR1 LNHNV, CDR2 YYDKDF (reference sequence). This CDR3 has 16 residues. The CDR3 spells CATSRPSGPGANVLTF. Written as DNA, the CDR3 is TGTGCCACCAGCAGACCTTCGGGTCCTGGGGCCAACGTCCTGACTTTC.

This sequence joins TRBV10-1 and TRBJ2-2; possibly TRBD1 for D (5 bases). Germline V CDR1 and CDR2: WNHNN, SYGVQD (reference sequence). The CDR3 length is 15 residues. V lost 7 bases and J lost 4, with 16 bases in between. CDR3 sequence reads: CASIQYLGATGELFF. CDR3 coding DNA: TGCGCCAGCATTCAGTACTTAGGGGCCACCGGGGAGCTGTTTTTT.

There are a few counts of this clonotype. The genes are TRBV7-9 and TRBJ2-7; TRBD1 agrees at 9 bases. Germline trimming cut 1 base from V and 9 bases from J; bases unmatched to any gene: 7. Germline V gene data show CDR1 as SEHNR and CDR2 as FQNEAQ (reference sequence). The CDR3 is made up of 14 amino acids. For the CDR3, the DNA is TGTGCCAGCAGCTTAGACTGGACAGGGGCAGGGCAGTACTTC. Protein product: CASSLDWTGAGQYF.

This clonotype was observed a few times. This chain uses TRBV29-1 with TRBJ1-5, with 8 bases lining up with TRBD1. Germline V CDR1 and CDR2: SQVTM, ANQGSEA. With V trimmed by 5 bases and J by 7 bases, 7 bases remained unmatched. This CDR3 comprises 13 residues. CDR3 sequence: CSVTDRAGQPQHF. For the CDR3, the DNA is TGCAGCGTTACGGACAGGGCGGGACAGCCCCAGCATTTT.

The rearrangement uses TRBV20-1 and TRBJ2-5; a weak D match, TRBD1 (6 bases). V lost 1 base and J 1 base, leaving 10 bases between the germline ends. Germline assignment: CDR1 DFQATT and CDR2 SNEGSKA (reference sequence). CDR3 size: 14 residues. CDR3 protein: CSARGRTAQETQYF. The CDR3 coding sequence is TGCAGTGCTAGAGGGAGGACAGCCCAAGAGACCCAGTACTTC.

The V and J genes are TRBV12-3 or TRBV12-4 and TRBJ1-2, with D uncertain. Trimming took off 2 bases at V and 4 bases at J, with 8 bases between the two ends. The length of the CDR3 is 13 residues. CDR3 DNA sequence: TGTGCCAGCAGTTTAAGGCGAATCTATGGCTACACCTTC. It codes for CASSLRRIYGYTF.

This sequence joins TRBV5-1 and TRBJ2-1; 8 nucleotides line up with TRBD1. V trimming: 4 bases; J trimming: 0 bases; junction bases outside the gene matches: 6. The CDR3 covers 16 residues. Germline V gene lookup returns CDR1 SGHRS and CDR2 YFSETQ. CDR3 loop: CASSHAGTGSYNEQFF. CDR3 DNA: TGCGCCAGCAGCCACGCCGGGACAGGCTCCTACAATGAGCAGTTCTTC.

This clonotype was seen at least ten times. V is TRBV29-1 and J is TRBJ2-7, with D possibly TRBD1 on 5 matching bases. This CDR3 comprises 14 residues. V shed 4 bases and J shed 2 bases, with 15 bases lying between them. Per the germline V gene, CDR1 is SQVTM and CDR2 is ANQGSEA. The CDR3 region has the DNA TGCAGCGTTGCCTCCTTTCAGGGTCCCTACGAGCAGTACTTC. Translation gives CSVASFQGPYEQYF.

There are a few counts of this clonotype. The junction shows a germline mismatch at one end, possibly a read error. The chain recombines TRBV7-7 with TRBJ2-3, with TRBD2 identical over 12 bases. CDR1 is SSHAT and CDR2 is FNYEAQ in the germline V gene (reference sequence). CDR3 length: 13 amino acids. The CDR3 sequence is CASSPTSGGVQYF. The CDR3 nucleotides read TGTGCTAGCAGCCCGACTAGCGGGGGAGTCCAGTATTTT.

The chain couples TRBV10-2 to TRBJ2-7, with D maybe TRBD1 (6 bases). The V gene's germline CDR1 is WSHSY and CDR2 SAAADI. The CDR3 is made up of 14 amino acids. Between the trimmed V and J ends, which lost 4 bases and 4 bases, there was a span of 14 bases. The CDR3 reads CASSVGGFGYEQYF. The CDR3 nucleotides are TGCGCCAGCAGTGTTGGGGGCTTCGGGTACGAGCAGTACTTC.

CDR3 sequence reads: CASSEGQGPNNEQFF. DNA of the CDR3: TGTGCCAGCAGTGAAGGACAGGGCCCGAATAATGAGCAGTTCTTC. The chain links TRBV6-1 to TRBJ2-1; 7 nucleotides agree with TRBD1. J was trimmed by 7 bases and V by 1 base; bases with no gene match: 7. The CDR3 consists of 15 residues. Germline CDR1 MNHNS, CDR2 SASEGT.

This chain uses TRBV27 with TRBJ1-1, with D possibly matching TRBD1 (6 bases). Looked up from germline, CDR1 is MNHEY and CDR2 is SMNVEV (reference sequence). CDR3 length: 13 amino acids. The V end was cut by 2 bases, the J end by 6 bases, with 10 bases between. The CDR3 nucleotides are TGTGCCAGCAGTTTAGGGGGGGGGCCTGAAGCTTTCTTT. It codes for CASSLGGGPEAFF.

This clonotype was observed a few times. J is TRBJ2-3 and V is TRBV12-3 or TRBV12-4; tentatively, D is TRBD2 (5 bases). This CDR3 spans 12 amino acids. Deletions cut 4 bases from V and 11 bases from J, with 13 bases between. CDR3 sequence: CASSSLGVEQYF. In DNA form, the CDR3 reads TGTGCCAGCAGTTCCCTCGGGGTTGAGCAGTATTTT.

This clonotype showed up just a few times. The CDR3 DNA reads TGCGCCAGCAGCTCACCCTTAAGCCACACAGATACGCAGTATTTT. This codes for CASSSPLSHTDTQYF. The rearrangement uses TRBV5-1 and TRBJ2-3; D is undetermined. Trimming pared 3 bases from V and 2 bases from J, leaving 13 bases between. Germline CDR1 and CDR2: SGHRS and YFSETQ. The CDR3 runs 15 residues.

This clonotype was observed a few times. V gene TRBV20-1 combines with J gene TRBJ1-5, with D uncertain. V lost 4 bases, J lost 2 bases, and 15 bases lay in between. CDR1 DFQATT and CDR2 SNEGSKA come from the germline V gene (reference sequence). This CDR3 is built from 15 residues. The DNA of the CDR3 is TGCAGTGCTATTTATTTTCCCCGTGGCAATCAGCCCCAGCATTTT. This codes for CSAIYFPRGNQPQHF.